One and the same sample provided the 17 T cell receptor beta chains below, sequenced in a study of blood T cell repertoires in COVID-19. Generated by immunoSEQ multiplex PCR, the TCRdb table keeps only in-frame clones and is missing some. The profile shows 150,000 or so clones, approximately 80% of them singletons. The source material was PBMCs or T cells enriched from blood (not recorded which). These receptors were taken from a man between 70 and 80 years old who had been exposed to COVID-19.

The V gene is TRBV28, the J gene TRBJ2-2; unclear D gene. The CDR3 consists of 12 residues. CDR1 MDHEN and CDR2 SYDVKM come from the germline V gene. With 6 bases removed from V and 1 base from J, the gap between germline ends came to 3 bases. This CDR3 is CASSLNTGELFF. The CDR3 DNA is TGTGCCAGCAGCCTGAACACCGGGGAGCTGTTTTTT.

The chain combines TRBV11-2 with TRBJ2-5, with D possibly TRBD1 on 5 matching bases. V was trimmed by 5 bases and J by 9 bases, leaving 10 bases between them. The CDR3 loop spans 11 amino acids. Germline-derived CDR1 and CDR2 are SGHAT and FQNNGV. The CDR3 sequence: CASSHGQSQYF. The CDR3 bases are TGTGCCAGCAGCCACGGACAATCCCAGTACTTC.

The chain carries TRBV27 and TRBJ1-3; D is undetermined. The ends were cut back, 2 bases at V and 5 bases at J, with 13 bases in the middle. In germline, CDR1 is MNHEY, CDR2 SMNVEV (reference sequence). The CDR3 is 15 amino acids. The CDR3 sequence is CASSLGTSYRNTIYF. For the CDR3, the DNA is TGTGCCAGCAGTTTAGGCACATCTTACCGAAACACCATATATTTT.

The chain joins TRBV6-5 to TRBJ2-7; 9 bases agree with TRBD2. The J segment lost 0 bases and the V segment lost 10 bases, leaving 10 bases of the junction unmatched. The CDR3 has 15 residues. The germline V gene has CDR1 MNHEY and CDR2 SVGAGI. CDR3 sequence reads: CAIKAGGGGSYEQYF. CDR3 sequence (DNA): TGTGCCATCAAAGCGGGAGGAGGGGGCTCCTACGAGCAGTACTTC.

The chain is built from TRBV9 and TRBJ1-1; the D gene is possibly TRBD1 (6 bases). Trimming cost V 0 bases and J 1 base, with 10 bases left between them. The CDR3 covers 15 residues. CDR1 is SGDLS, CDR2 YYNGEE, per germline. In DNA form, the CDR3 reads TGTGCCAGCAGCGTAGAAGCCAGGGGGAACACTGAAGCTTTCTTT. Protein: CASSVEARGNTEAFF.

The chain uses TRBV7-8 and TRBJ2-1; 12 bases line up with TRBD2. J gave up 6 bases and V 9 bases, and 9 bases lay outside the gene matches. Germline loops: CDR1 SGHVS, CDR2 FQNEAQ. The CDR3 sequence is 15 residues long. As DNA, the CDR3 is TGTGCCAGTAGGGGACTAGCGGGCTGGGGCAATGAGCAGTTCTTC. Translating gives CASRGLAGWGNEQFF.

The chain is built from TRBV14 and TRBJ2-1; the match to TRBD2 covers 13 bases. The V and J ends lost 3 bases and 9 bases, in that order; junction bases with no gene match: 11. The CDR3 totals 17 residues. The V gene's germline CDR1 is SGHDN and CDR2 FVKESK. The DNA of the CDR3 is TGTGCCAGCAGCCATCTCACTAGCGGGGGGGCCGTAGGTGAGCAGTTCTTC. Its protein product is CASSHLTSGGAVGEQFF.

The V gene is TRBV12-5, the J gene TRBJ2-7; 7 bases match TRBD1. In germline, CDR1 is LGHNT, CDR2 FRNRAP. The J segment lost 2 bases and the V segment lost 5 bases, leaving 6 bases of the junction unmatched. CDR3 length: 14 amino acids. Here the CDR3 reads CASGPRDSTYEQYF. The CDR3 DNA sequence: TGTGCTAGTGGTCCCCGGGACAGCACCTACGAGCAGTACTTC.

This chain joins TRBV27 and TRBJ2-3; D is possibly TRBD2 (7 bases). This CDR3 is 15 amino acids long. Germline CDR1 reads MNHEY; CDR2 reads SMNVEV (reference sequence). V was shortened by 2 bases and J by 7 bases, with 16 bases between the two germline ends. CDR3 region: CASSLGGALMNTQYF. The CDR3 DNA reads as TGTGCCAGCAGTTTAGGGGGGGCCCTTATGAATACGCAGTATTTT.

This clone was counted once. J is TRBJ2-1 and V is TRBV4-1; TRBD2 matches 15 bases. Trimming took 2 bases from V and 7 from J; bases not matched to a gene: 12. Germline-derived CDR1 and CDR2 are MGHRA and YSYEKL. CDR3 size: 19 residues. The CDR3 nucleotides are TGCGCCAGCAGCCAATTAGGAGGGTCCGGGACTAGCGGGAGGAATGAGCAGTTCTTC. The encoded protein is CASSQLGGSGTSGRNEQFF.

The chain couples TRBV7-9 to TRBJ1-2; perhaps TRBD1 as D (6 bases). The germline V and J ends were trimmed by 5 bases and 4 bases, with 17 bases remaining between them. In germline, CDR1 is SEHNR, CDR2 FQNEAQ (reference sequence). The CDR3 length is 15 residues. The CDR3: CASSADPPRGYGYTF. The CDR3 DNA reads TGTGCCAGCAGCGCAGACCCCCCCAGGGGCTATGGCTACACCTTC.

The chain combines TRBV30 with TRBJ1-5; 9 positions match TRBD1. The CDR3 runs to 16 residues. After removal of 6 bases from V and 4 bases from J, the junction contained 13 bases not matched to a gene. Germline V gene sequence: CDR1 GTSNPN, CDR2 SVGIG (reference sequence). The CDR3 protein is CACGTGTGNFNQPQHF. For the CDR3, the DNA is TGTGCCTGCGGTACAGGGACAGGGAATTTTAATCAGCCCCAGCATTTT.

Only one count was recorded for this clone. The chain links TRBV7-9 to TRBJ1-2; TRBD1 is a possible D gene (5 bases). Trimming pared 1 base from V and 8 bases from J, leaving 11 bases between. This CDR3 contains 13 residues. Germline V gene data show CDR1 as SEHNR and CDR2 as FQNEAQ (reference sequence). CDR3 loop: CASSLDGTGGYTF. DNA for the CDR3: TGTGCCAGCAGCTTAGATGGGACTGGCGGCTACACCTTC.

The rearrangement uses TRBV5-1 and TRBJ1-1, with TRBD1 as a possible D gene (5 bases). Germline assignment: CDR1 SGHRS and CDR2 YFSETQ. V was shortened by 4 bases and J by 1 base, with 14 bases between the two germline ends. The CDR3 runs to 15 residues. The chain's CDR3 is CASSPEGRANTEAFF. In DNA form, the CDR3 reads TGCGCCAGCAGCCCCGAAGGCAGGGCGAACACTGAAGCTTTCTTT.

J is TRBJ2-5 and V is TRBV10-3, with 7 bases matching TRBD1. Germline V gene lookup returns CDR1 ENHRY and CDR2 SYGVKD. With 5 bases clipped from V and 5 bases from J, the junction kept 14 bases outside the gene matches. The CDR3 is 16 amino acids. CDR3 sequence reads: CAISSGKLGQSETQYF. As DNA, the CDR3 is TGTGCCATCAGTTCGGGGAAACTGGGACAGAGCGAGACCCAGTACTTC.

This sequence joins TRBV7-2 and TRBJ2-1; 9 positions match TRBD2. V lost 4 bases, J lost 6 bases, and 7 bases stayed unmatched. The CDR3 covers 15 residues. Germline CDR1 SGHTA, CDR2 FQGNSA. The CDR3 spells CASSSGTSFANEQFF. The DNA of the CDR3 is TGTGCCAGCAGCTCAGGGACTAGCTTCGCCAATGAGCAGTTCTTC.

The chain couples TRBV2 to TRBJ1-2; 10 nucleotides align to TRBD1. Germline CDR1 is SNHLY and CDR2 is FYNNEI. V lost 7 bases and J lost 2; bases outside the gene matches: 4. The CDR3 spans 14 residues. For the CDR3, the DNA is TGTGCCAGCACCGAGACAGGGGGCAACTATGGCTACACCTTC. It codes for CASTETGGNYGYTF.